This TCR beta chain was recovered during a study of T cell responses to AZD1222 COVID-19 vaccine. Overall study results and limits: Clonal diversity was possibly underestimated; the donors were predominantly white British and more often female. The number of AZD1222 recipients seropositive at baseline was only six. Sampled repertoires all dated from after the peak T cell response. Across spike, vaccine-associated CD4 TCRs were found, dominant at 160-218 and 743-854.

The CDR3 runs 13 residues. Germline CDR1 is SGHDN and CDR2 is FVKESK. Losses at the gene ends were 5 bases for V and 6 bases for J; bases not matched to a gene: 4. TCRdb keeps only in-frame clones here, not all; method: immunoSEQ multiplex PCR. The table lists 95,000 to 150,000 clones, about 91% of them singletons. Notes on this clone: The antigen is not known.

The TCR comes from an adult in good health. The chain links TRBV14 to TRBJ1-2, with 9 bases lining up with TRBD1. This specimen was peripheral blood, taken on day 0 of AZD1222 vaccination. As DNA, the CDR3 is TGTGCCAGCAGCTTCGACAGGGGGGATGGCTACACCTTC. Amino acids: CASSFDRGDGYTF.